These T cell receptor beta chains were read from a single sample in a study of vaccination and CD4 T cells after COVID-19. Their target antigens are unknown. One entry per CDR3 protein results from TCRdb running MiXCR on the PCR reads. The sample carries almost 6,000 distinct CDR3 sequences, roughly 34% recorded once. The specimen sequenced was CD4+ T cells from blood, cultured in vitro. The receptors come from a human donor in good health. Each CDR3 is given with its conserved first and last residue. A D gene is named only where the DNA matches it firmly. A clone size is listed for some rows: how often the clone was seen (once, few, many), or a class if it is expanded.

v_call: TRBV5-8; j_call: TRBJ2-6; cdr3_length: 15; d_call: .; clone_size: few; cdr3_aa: CASGVGGSGANVLTF; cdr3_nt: TGTGCCAGCGGGGTCGGTGGGTCTGGGGCCAACGTCCTGACTTTC
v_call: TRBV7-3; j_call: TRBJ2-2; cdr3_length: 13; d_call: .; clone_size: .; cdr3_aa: CASSAIVGGELFF; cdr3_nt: TGTGCCAGCAGCGCAATCGTTGGCGGGGAGCTGTTTTTT
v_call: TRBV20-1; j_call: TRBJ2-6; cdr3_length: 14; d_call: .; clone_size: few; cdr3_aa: CSASQGSGANVLTF; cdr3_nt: TGCAGTGCTAGTCAGGGCTCTGGGGCCAACGTCCTGACTTTC
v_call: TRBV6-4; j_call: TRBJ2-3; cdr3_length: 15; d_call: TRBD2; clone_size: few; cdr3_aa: CASSEASGPHVTQYF; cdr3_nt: TGTGCCAGCAGTGAGGCTAGCGGACCTCACGTTACGCAGTATTTT
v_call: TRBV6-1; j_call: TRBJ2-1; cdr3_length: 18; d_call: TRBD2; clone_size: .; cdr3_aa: CASSEVFSGGGSYNEQFF; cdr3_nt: TGTGCCAGCAGTGAAGTTTTTAGCGGGGGGGGATCCTACAATGAGCAGTTCTTC
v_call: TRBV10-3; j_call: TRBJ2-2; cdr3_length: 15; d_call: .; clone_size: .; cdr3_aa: CAISEGGSWTGELFF; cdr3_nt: TGTGCCATCAGTGAGGGGGGAAGCTGGACCGGGGAGCTGTTTTTT
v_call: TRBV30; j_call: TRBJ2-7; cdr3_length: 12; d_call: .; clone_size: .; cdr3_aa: CAWRGGAHEQYF; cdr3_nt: TGTGCCTGGAGAGGGGGGGCCCACGAGCAGTACTTC
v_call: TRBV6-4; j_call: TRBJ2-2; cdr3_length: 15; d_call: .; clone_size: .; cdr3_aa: CASRDSPTNTGELFF; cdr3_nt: TGTGCCAGCAGGGACAGCCCCACGAACACCGGGGAGCTGTTTTTT
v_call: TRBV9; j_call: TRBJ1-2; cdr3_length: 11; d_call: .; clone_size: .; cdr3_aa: CASSGTYGYTF; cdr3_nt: TGTGCCAGCAGCGGCACCTATGGCTACACCTTC
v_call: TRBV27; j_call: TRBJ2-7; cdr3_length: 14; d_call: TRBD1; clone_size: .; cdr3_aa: CASSFWDRGYEQYF; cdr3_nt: TGTGCCAGCAGTTTTTGGGACAGGGGTTACGAGCAGTACTTC
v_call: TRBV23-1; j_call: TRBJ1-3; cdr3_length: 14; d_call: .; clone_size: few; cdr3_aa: CAIPLGARGNTIYF; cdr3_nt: TGCGCCATCCCATTGGGGGCGAGGGGAAACACCATATATTTT
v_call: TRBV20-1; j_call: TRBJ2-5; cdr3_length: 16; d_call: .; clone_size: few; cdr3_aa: CSARVRGLFTTETQYF; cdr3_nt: TGCAGTGCTAGGGTACGGGGTCTATTTACGACGGAGACCCAGTACTTC
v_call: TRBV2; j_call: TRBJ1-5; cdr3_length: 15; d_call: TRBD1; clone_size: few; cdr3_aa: CASRDGTGKYQPQHF; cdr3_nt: TGTGCCAGCAGGGACGGGACAGGGAAATATCAGCCCCAGCATTTT
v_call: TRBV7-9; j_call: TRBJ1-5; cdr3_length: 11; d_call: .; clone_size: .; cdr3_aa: CASSLGRNQHF; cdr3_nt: TGTGCCAGCAGCTTAGGTCGGAACCAGCATTTT
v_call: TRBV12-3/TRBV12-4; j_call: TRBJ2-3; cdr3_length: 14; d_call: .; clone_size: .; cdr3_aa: CASRTGSSTDTQYF; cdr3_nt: TGTGCCAGCAGAACCGGGTCCTCCACAGATACGCAGTATTTT
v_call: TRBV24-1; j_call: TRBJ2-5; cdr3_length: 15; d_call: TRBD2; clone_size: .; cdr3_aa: CATSVGRDPQETQYF; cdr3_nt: TGTGCCACCAGTGTCGGGAGGGATCCCCAAGAGACCCAGTACTTC
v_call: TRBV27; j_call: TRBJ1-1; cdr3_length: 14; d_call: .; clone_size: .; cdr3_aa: CASSLGEMGTEAFF; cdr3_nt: TGTGCCAGCAGTTTAGGGGAGATGGGAACTGAAGCTTTCTTT
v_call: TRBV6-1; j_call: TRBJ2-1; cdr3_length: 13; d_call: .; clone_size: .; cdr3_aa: CASSAEGGNEQFF; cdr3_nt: TGTGCCAGCAGTGCAGAGGGGGGGAACGAGCAGTTCTTC
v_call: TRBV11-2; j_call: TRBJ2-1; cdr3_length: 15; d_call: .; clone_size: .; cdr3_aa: CASSLNLRLHNEQFF; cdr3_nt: TGTGCCAGCAGCTTAAACTTGAGACTTCACAATGAGCAGTTCTTC
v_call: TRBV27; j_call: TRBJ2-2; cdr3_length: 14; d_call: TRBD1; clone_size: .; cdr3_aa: CASKKEGATGELFF; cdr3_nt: TGTGCCAGCAAAAAAGAGGGGGCCACCGGGGAGCTGTTTTTT
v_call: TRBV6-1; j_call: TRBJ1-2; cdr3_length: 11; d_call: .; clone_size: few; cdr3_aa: CASSDPYGYTF; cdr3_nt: TGTGCCAGCAGCGACCCATATGGCTACACCTTC
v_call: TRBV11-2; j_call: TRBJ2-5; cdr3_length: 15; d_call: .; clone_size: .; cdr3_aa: CASSPIRGPDGTQYF; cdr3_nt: TGTGCCAGCAGTCCGATCAGGGGACCAGATGGGACCCAGTACTTC
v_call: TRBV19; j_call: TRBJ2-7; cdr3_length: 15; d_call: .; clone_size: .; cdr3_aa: CASSPPGPKGYEQYF; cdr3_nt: TGTGCCAGTAGTCCACCGGGCCCCAAGGGCTACGAGCAGTACTTC
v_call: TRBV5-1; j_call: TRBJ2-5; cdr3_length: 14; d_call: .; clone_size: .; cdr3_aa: CASSPVLAGETQYF; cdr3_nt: TGCGCCAGCAGCCCGGTATTAGCCGGGGAGACCCAGTACTTC
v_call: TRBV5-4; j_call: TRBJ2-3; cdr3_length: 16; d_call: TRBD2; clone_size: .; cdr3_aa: CASSFRLAGVTDTQYF; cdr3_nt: TGTGCCAGCAGCTTTCGACTAGCGGGCGTCACAGATACGCAGTATTTT
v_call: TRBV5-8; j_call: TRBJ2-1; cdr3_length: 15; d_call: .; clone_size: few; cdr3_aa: CASSTGLSSYNEQFF; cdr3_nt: TGTGCCAGCAGTACAGGTCTTAGCTCCTACAATGAGCAGTTCTTC
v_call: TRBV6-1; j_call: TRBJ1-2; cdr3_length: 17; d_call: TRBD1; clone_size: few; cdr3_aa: CASSEGLGQGGGYGYTF; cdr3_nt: TGTGCCAGCAGTGAGGGTTTGGGACAGGGAGGTGGTTATGGCTACACCTTC
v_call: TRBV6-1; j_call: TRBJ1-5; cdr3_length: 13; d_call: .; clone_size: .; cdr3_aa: CASSGMGVWPQHF; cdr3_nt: TGTGCCAGCAGTGGAATGGGAGTCTGGCCCCAGCATTTT
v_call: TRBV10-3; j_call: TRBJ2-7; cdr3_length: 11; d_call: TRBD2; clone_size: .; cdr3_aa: CAIGGDYEQYF; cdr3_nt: TGTGCCATCGGGGGGGACTACGAGCAGTACTTC
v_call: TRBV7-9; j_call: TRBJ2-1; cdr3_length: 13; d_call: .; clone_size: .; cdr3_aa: CASSPIVEGEQFF; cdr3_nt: TGTGCCAGCAGCCCCATTGTGGAAGGTGAGCAGTTCTTC
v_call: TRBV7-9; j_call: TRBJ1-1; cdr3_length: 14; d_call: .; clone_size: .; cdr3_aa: CASTNPRGNTEAFF; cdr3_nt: TGTGCCAGCACCAACCCCAGGGGGAACACTGAAGCTTTCTTT
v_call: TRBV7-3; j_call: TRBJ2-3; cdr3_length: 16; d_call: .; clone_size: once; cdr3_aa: CASSTRVGGHWDTQYF; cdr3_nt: TGTGCCAGCAGCACCCGAGTAGGGGGACACTGGGATACGCAGTATTTT
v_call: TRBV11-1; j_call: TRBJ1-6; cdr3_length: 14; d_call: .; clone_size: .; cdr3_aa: CASSLGAYNSPLHF; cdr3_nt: TGTGCCAGCAGCTTAGGAGCGTATAATTCACCCCTCCACTTT
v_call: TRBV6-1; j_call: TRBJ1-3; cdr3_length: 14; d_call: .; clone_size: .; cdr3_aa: CASSEPGSGNTIYF; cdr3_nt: TGTGCCAGCAGTGAACCCGGGTCTGGAAACACCATATATTTT
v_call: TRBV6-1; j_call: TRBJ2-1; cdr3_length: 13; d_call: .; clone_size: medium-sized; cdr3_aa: CASEGGGQVEQFF; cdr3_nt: TGTGCCAGCGAGGGGGGGGGTCAGGTTGAGCAGTTCTTC
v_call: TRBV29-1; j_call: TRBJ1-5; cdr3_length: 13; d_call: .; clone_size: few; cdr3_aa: CSVAVNSNQPQHF; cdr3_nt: TGCAGCGTGGCAGTGAATAGCAATCAGCCCCAGCATTTT
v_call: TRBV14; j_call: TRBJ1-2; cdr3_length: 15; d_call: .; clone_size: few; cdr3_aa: CASSQYGRDTYGYTF; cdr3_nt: TGTGCCAGCAGCCAATACGGCCGGGACACTTATGGCTACACCTTC
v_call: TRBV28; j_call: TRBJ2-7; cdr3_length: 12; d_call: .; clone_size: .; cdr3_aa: CASTLGTYEQYF; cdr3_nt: TGTGCCAGCACTTTAGGCACCTACGAGCAGTACTTC
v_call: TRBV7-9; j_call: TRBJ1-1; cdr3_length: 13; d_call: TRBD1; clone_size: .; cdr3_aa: CASSATGGTEAFF; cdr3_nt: TGTGCCAGCAGCGCAACAGGGGGCACTGAAGCTTTCTTT
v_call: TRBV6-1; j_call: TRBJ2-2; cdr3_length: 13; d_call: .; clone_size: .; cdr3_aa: CASSDSRAGELFF; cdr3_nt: TGTGCCAGCAGTGATAGTCGCGCTGGGGAGCTGTTTTTT
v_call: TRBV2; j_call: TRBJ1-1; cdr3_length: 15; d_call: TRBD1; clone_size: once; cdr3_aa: CASAVQGALNTEAFF; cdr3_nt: TGTGCCAGCGCCGTACAGGGGGCATTGAACACTGAAGCTTTCTTT